This T cell receptor (beta chain) was sequenced for a study of beta chain features in type 1 diabetes. At the level of the study: Sorted cells numbering roughly 98,000,000 were examined across all samples.

Central memory, naive, regulatory and stem cell-like memory CD4+ cells were sorted by CD45RO/CCR7/CD25/CD127/CD95/CD27. Investigators reverse transcribed all isolated RNA, so they sequenced expressed TCRB transcripts. About 3.6 million reads per sample on average were obtained from naive, central memory and regulatory T cell samples. Assay: immunoSEQ multiplex PCR; the TCRdb copy retains only in-frame clones and omits some. Of around 240,000 clones detected, about 63% appear once; the ten largest clones hold approximately 0.053%. The CDR3 spans 11 residues. The germline gives CDR1 DFQATT, CDR2 SNEGSKA (reference sequence). Trimming stripped 3 bases from V and 5 bases from J, with 8 bases between.

The genes are TRBV20-1 and TRBJ2-7; possible D gene TRBD1, 5 bases. The clonotype comes from a man under 40 in good health. The source material was naive CD4+ T cells from blood. CDR3 region: CSASRQHEQYF. The DNA of the CDR3 is TGCAGTGCTAGTCGACAGCACGAGCAGTACTTC.